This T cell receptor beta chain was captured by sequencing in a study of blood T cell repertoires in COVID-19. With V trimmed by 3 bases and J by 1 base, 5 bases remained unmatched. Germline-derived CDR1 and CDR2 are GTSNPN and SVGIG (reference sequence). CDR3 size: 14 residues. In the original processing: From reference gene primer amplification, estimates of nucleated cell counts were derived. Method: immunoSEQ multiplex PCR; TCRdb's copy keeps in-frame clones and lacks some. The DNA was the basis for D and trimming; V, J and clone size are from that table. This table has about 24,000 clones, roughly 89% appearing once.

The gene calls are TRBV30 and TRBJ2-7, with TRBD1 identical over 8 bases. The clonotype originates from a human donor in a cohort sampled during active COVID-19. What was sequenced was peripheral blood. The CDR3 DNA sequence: TGTGCCTGGAGCCGAGACAGGGGTTCCTACGAGCAGTACTTC. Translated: CAWSRDRGSYEQYF.